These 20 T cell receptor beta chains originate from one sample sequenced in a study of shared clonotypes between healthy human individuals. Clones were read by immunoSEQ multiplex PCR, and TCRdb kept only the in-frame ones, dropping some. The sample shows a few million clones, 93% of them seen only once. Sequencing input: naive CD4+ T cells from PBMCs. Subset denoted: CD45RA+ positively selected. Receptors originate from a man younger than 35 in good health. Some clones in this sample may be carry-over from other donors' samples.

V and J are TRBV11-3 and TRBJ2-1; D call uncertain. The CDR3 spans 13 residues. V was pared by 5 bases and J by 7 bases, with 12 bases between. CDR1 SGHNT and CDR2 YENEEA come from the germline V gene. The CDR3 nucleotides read TGTGCCAGCAGCCTAAATCTTGTAAATGAGCAGTTCTTC. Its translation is CASSLNLVNEQFF.

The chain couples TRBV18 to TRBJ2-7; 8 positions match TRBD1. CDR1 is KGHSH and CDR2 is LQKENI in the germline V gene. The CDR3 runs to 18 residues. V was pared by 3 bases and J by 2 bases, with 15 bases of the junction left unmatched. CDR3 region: CASSPYSLAGTGPYEQYF. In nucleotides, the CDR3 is TGTGCCAGCTCACCGTATTCGTTAGCCGGGACAGGACCCTACGAGCAGTACTTC.

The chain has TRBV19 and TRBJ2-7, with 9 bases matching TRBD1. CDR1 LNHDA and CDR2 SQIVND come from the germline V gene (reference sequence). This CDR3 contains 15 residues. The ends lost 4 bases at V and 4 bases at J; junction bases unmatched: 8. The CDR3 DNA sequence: TGTGCCAGTAGTACGACGGGACAGGGACTTTACGAGCAGTACTTC. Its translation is CASSTTGQGLYEQYF.

This CDR3 is CASKDRGGTEAFF. The DNA of the CDR3 is TGTGCCAGCAAGGACAGGGGAGGCACTGAAGCTTTCTTT. The chain employs TRBV6-1 and TRBJ1-1; 9 bases are a match to TRBD1. Per germline, CDR1 MNHNS and CDR2 SASEGT. V dropped 7 bases and J dropped 4; count of bases not matched to a gene: 4. This CDR3 comprises 13 residues.

The CDR3: CASSLFADYSGNTIYF. The CDR3 region has the DNA TGCGCCAGCAGCTTGTTCGCAGATTACTCTGGAAACACCATATATTTT. The rearrangement joins TRBV5-1 to TRBJ1-3, with D unresolved. V was trimmed by 1 base and J by 0 bases, leaving 11 bases between them. The CDR3 has 16 amino acids. CDR1 is SGHRS, CDR2 YFSETQ, per germline.

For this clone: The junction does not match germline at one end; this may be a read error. The CDR3 spells CSSDQGAGETQYF. In DNA, the CDR3 is TGTTCCAGTGATCAGGGGGCAGGGGAGACCCAGTACTTC. The chain links TRBV2 to TRBJ2-5; 8 nucleotides line up with TRBD1. Germline-derived CDR1 and CDR2 are SNHLY and FYNNEI. CDR3 length equals 13 residues.

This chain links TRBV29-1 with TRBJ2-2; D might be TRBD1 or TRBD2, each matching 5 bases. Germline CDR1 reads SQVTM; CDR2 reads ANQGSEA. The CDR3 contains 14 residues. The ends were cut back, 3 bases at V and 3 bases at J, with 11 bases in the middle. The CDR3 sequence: CSVDRGRDTGELFF. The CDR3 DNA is TGCAGCGTTGACCGGGGACGGGACACCGGGGAGCTGTTTTTT.

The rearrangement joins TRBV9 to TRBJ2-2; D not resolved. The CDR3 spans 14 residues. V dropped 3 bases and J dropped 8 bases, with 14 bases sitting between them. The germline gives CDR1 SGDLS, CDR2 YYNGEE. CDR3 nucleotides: TGTGCCAGCAGCGCCCTCCAAGGCCTTGGGGAGCTGTTTTTT. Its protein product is CASSALQGLGELFF. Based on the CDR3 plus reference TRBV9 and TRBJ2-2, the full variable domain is DSGVTQTPKHLITATGQRVTLRCSPRSGDLSVYWYQQSLDQGLQFLIQYYNGEERAKGNILERFSAQQFPDLHSELNLSSLELGDSALYFCASSALQGLGELFFGEGSRLTVL.

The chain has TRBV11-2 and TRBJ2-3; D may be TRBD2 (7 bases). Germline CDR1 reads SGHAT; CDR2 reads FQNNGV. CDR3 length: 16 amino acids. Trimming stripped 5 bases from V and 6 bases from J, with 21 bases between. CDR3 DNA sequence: TGTGCCAGCAGCCTCTTTCGTGGGGGGGGGCAGGATACGCAGTATTTT. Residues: CASSLFRGGGQDTQYF.

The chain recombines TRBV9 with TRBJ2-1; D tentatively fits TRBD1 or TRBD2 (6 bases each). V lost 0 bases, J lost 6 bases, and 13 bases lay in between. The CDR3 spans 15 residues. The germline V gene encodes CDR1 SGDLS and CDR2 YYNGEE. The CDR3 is CASSVEGGRSNEQFF. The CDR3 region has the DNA TGTGCCAGCAGCGTAGAAGGGGGGAGGTCCAATGAGCAGTTCTTC. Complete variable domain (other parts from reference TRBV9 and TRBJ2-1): DSGVTQTPKHLITATGQRVTLRCSPRSGDLSVYWYQQSLDQGLQFLIQYYNGEERAKGNILERFSAQQFPDLHSELNLSSLELGDSALYFCASSVEGGRSNEQFFGPGTRLTVL.

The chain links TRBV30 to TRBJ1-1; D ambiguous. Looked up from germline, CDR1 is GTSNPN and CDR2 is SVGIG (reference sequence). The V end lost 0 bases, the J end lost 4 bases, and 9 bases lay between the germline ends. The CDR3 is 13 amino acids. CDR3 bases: TGTGCCTGGAGTGTATCGGTGGGCACTGAAGCTTTCTTT. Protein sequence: CAWSVSVGTEAFF.

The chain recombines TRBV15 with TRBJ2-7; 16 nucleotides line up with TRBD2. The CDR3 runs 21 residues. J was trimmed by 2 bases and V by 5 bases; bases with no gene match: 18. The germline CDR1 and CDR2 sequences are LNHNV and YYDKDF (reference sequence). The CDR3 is CATSRIGVGLAGGPRPYEQYF. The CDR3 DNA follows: TGTGCCACCAGCCGAATTGGGGTGGGACTAGCGGGAGGGCCGCGGCCCTACGAGCAGTACTTC.

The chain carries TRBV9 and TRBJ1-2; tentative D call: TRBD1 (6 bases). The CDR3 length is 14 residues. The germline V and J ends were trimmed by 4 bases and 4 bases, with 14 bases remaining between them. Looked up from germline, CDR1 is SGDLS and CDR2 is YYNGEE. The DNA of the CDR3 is TGTGCCAGCAGCCCCAGGACAGACTTCTATGGCTACACCTTC. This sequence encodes CASSPRTDFYGYTF.

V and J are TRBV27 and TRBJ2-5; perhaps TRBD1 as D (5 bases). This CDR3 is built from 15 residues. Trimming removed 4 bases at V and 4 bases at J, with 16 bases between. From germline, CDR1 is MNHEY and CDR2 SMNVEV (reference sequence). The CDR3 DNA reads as TGTGCCAGCAGTTGGGGCGGCCTAGGGCGAGAGACCCAGTACTTC. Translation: CASSWGGLGRETQYF.

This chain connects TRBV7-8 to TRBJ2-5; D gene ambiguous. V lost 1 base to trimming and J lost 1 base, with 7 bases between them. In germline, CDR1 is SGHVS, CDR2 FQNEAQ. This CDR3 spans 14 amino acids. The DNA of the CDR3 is TGTGCCAGCAGCTTAGATTACAGCCAAGAGACCCAGTACTTC. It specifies CASSLDYSQETQYF.

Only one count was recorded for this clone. The CDR3 nucleotides are TGTGCCAGTCAGGGGGCGAATCAGCCCCAGCATTTT. Protein product: CASQGANQPQHF. V is TRBV5-8 and J is TRBJ1-5, with 8 bases matching TRBD1. The CDR3 contains 12 residues. The ends lost 8 bases at V and 4 bases at J; junction bases unmatched: 2. Germline CDR1 and CDR2: SGHTS and YDEGEE.

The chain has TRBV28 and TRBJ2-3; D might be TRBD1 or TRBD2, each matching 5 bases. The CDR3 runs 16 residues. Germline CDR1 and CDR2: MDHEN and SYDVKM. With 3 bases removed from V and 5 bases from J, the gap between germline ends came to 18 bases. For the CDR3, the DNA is TGTGCCAGCAGTTTGGACGGGACCTCCCACGGAGATACGCAGTATTTT. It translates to CASSLDGTSHGDTQYF.

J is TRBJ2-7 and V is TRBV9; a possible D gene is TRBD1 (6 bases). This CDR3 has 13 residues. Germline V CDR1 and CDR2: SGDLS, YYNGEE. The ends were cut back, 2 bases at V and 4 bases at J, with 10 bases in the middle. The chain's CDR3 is CASSVGTQYEQYF. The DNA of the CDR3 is TGTGCCAGCAGCGTTGGGACACAGTACGAGCAGTACTTC. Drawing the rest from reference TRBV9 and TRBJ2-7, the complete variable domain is DSGVTQTPKHLITATGQRVTLRCSPRSGDLSVYWYQQSLDQGLQFLIQYYNGEERAKGNILERFSAQQFPDLHSELNLSSLELGDSALYFCASSVGTQYEQYFGPGTRLTVT.

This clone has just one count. CDR3 DNA: TGTGCCAGCAGTCCGTACCGACAGAGGAACACTGAAGCTTTCTTT. Amino acids: CASSPYRQRNTEAFF. V and J are TRBV25-1 and TRBJ1-1; tentative D call: TRBD1 (5 bases). The V and J ends lost 5 bases and 1 base respectively, with 14 bases between them. The CDR3 has 15 residues. Germline V gives CDR1 MGHDK, CDR2 SYGVNS.

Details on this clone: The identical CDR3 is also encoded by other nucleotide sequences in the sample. CDR3 sequence (DNA): TGTGCCAGCAGTTCTGGACAGGGCGTCTACGAGCAGTACTTC. This translates into CASSSGQGVYEQYF. The chain is built from TRBV28 and TRBJ2-7; 8 positions match TRBD1. Germline V gives CDR1 MDHEN, CDR2 SYDVKM. This CDR3 is 14 amino acids long. Trimming took 4 bases from V and 3 from J; bases not matched to a gene: 5.